These T cell receptor beta chains were read from a single sample in a study of cytomegalovirus exposure and HLA in healthy donors. Clones were read by immunoSEQ multiplex PCR, and TCRdb kept only the in-frame ones, dropping some. The sample yields roughly 100,000 clones, around 78% seen once. The sequenced sample consisted of PBMCs. These receptors all stem from a man in his forties in good health and CMV-seronegative. Both conserved end residues are part of each CDR3. The D gene is left open where the match is weak. Size tells how often a clone was seen (once, few, many) or the class of an expanded clone, and some rows leave it out.

V gene	D gene	clone size	J gene	CDR3 DNA	CDR3 protein
TRBV2	NA	NA	TRBJ1-1	TGTGCCGGGAACAGGGACCTGAACACTGAAGCTTTCTTT	CAGNRDLNTEAFF
TRBV27	NA	NA	TRBJ2-5	TGTGCCAGCAGTTTATCGAGGTGGGGGGAGGAGACCCAGTACTTC	CASSLSRWGEETQYF
TRBV7-2	NA	NA	TRBJ2-7	TGTGCCAGCAGATACCTAGGGGCGCCCTACGAGCAGTACTTC	CASRYLGAPYEQYF
TRBV7-9	NA	NA	TRBJ1-4	TGTGCCAGCAGCTTGCAGGGCGTCAGGAGTGAAAAACTGTTTTTT	CASSLQGVRSEKLFF
TRBV27	NA	NA	TRBJ1-5	TGTGCCAGCAGTTTAGAGGGTGATCGGGGTACAGACAATCAGCCCCAGCATTTT	CASSLEGDRGTDNQPQHF
TRBV9	TRBD2	NA	TRBJ2-1	TGTGCCAGCAGCGGACACGGGGGGGCCCAGGGTGAGCAGTTCTTC	CASSGHGGAQGEQFF
TRBV5-1	TRBD2	NA	TRBJ2-3	TGCGCCAGCAGCCTTCGTTGGGCTAGCGGGGGGGCCGGGACAGATACGCAGTATTTT	CASSLRWASGGAGTDTQYF
TRBV11-1	TRBD2	NA	TRBJ2-7	TGTGCCAGCAGTTCACCCGGACTAGCCCGCTACGAGCAGTACTTC	CASSSPGLARYEQYF
TRBV7-2	NA	NA	TRBJ2-7	TGTGCCAGCAGCTTAGCGGGCATATACGAGCAGTACTTC	CASSLAGIYEQYF
TRBV5-6	TRBD2	once	TRBJ2-5	TGTGCCAGCAGCTTTAATAGCGGGGGTTTTTCAGAGACCCAGTACTTC	CASSFNSGGFSETQYF
TRBV4-3	NA	NA	TRBJ2-6	TGCGCCAGCAGCCAAGATAGAGGGCGTCGCGGAACCGGGGCCAACGTCCTGACTTTC	CASSQDRGRRGTGANVLTF
TRBV19	TRBD1	NA	TRBJ1-1	TGTGCCAGTAGTATCCCGACAGGGGGCTTTTCTGAAGCTTTCTTT	CASSIPTGGFSEAFF
TRBV27	NA	NA	TRBJ2-7	TGTGCCAGCAGTCCCAAGACAGGCCGAGGATACGAGCAGTACTTC	CASSPKTGRGYEQYF
TRBV11-3	NA	NA	TRBJ1-1	TGTGCCAGCAGCTTAGGTCCGTCCACTGAAGCTTTCTTT	CASSLGPSTEAFF
TRBV19	TRBD1	NA	TRBJ2-2	TGTGCCAGTAGTCTGGCAGTTTCAAGCGTGGGGACAGGACCGAACACCGGGGAGCTGTTTTTT	CASSLAVSSVGTGPNTGELFF
TRBV10-3	NA	NA	TRBJ2-1	TGTGCCATCAGGGGACAAGGGGCTACCAGCTCCTACAATGAGCAGTTCTTC	CAIRGQGATSSYNEQFF
TRBV7-3	NA	NA	TRBJ2-7	TGTGCCAGCAGCTCCGACAGGAATAGTCTCTACGAGCAGTACTTC	CASSSDRNSLYEQYF
TRBV6-6	NA	NA	TRBJ2-7	TGTGCCAGCAGCCTACCCTACGAGCAGTACTTC	CASSLPYEQYF
TRBV7-9	TRBD2	NA	TRBJ2-1	TGTGCCAGCAGACCGACTAGCGGGGGAGCCTACAATGAGCAGTTCTTC	CASRPTSGGAYNEQFF
TRBV27	NA	once	TRBJ2-7	TGTGCCAGCAGCTCATCGTTTTCTGACTATATCTTCTACGAGCAGTACTTC	CASSSSFSDYIFYEQYF
TRBV2	NA	NA	TRBJ1-1	TGTGCCAGCAGCCCACCAGGGGTCCCCTATGAAGCTTTCTTT	CASSPPGVPYEAFF
TRBV6-6	TRBD2	NA	TRBJ2-7	TGTGCCAGCAGTATCGGGACTAGCGGGGGAAGGTACGAGCAGTACTTC	CASSIGTSGGRYEQYF
TRBV7-2	NA	NA	TRBJ2-3	TGTGCCAGCAGCTTAGCGCCCGTAGGGGACACAGATACGCAGTATTTT	CASSLAPVGDTDTQYF
TRBV19	TRBD1	NA	TRBJ1-1	TGTGCCAGTAGTACCTGGGACAGTTTCCCGAACACTGAAGCTTTCTTT	CASSTWDSFPNTEAFF
TRBV7-2	NA	NA	TRBJ1-3	TGTGCCAGCAGCTTAGCCGGGGAAGGTACCATATATTTT	CASSLAGEGTIYF
TRBV7-2	NA	NA	TRBJ2-5	TGTGCCAGCAGCCCTGGGACTTACCTCCAAGAGACCCAGTACTTC	CASSPGTYLQETQYF
TRBV9	TRBD1	NA	TRBJ2-7	TGTGCCAGCAGCCCCGGGACAGACAACTTCTACGAGCAGTACTTC	CASSPGTDNFYEQYF